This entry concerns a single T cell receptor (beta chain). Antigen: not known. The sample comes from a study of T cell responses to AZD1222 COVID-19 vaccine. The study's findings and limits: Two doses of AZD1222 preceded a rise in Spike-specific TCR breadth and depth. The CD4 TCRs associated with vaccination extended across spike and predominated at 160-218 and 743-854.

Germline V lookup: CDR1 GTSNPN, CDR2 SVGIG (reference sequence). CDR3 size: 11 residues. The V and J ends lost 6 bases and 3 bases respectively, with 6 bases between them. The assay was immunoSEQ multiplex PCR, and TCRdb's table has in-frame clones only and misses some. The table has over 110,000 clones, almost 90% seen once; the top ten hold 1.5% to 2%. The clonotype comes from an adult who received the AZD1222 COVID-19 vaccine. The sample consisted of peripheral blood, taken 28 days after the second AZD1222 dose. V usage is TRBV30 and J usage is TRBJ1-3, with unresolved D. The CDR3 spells CACDGGNTIYF. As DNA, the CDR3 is TGTGCCTGTGACGGTGGAAACACCATATATTTT.